Each of the 28 T cell receptor beta chains below was sequenced from the same sample in a study of graft-versus-host responses after intestinal transplantation. Clones were sequenced by immunoSEQ multiplex PCR, and TCRdb holds only the in-frame ones, with some missing. The sample includes 70,000 or so clones, 75% to 90% of them seen just once. No antigens are known for them. The sequencing here drew on unstimulated CD4+ T cells sorted from spleen or lymph node cells, taken before transplant. Receptors were obtained from a human donor who was the organ donor for an intestinal transplant.

This chain uses TRBV29-1 with TRBJ1-1, with a possible D match to TRBD1 (6 bases). This CDR3 comprises 13 residues. Germline V CDR1 and CDR2: SQVTM, ANQGSEA. The V gene lost 8 bases and the J gene lost 0 bases, with 13 bases spanning the gap. CDR3 DNA: TGCAGCATGACGGGACAAATGAACACTGAAGCTTTCTTT. Its translation: CSMTGQMNTEAFF.

The chain employs TRBV28 and TRBJ2-5, with D tentatively TRBD2 (5 bases). Deletions cut 1 base from V and 2 bases from J, with 14 bases between. In germline, CDR1 is MDHEN, CDR2 SYDVKM. This CDR3 has 16 residues. In DNA, the CDR3 is TGTGCCAGCAGTTTATCAGGCGGACTGCCGCAAGAGACCCAGTACTTC. As protein: CASSLSGGLPQETQYF.

This rearrangement joins TRBV19 to TRBJ2-2; 7 bases fit TRBD2. Germline V gene data show CDR1 as LNHDA and CDR2 as SQIVND (reference sequence). Trimming at V came to 3 bases and at J to 0 bases, leaving 4 bases not matched to a gene. The CDR3 is 16 amino acids. Written as DNA, the CDR3 is TGTGCCAGTAGTATCCAAGCGGGGACGAACACCGGGGAGCTGTTTTTT. Encoded protein: CASSIQAGTNTGELFF.

This clone occurred many times. The chain joins TRBV6-6 to TRBJ1-3; 7 nucleotides agree with TRBD1. This CDR3 has 14 amino acids. The germline gives CDR1 MNHNY, CDR2 SVGAGI (reference sequence). The junction had 0 bases not matched to a gene; V was cut back by 4 bases and J by 0 bases. This chain's CDR3 is CASSWDSSGNTIYF. The CDR3 DNA reads TGTGCCAGCAGTTGGGACAGCTCTGGAAACACCATATATTTT.

The V gene is TRBV5-6, the J gene TRBJ1-6; D uncertain. V was trimmed by 0 bases and J by 8 bases, leaving 12 bases between them. This CDR3 is 15 amino acids long. The germline CDR1 and CDR2 sequences are SGHDT and YYEEEE. The CDR3 spells CASSLAWLEDSPLHF. In DNA form, the CDR3 reads TGTGCCAGCAGCTTGGCCTGGCTAGAGGATTCACCCCTCCACTTT.

V is TRBV2 and J is TRBJ2-7, with D possibly matching TRBD1 (5 bases). In germline, CDR1 is SNHLY, CDR2 FYNNEI. This CDR3 comprises 11 residues. V was trimmed by 8 bases and J by 4 bases, leaving 9 bases between them. CDR3 nucleotides: TGTGCCAGCGGACACGGATACGAGCAGTACGTC. Encoded protein: CASGHGYEQYV.

This clone was seen only a few times. CDR3 in amino acids: CARSHSILQGTRAYEQYV. CDR3 bases: TGTGCCAGAAGCCACTCTATTTTACAGGGGACCCGAGCCTACGAGCAGTACGTC. The chain is built from TRBV5-3 and TRBJ2-7; 7 bases match TRBD1. TRBV5-3 falls under the ORF class, with uncertain function. With V trimmed by 4 bases and J by 2 bases, 18 bases remained unmatched. The CDR3 has 18 residues.

This clone has only one observation. This sequence joins TRBV29-1 and TRBJ2-5; unclear D gene. Germline V gene lookup returns CDR1 SQVTM and CDR2 ANQGSEA. The CDR3 has 12 residues. V shed 4 bases and J shed 2 bases, with 8 bases lying between them. CDR3 nucleotides: TGCAGCGTTGGATTGAGGCAAGAGACCCAGTACTTC. Protein sequence: CSVGLRQETQYF.

The chain uses TRBV2 and TRBJ2-3; TRBD2 matches 12 bases. After removal of 0 bases from V and 9 bases from J, the junction contained 10 bases not matched to a gene. CDR1 and CDR2 from the germline V gene are SNHLY and FYNNEI. This CDR3 is 17 amino acids long. Here the CDR3 reads CASSEARLAGGAWTQYF. The CDR3 DNA sequence: TGTGCCAGCAGTGAAGCGAGGCTAGCGGGGGGGGCATGGACGCAGTATTTT.

This clone was picked up one time. The DNA of the CDR3 is TGCGCCAGCAGTGAGTTGGGACTAGCGGGGGGGACAGATACGCAGTATTTT. This encodes CASSELGLAGGTDTQYF. V and J are TRBV10-1 and TRBJ2-3; TRBD2 agrees at 16 bases. The CDR3 runs to 17 residues. Unmatched junction bases numbered 1, after V lost 1 base and J lost 3 bases. CDR1 and CDR2 (germline): WNHNN, SYGVQD (reference sequence).

This sequence joins TRBV5-4 and TRBJ1-1; D possibly corresponds to TRBD1 (5 bases). From germline, CDR1 is SGHNT and CDR2 YYREEE (reference sequence). The CDR3 sequence is 15 residues long. Trimming pared 1 base from V and 4 bases from J, leaving 14 bases between. CDR3 residues: CASSLYVRASTEAFF. CDR3 bases: TGTGCCAGCAGCTTGTACGTCAGGGCGAGCACTGAAGCTTTCTTT.

The CDR3 DNA sequence: TGTGCCAGCAGTTTCGGACAGGGGGATGGCTACACCTTC. It is translated as CASSFGQGDGYTF. The chain couples TRBV27 to TRBJ1-2; 10 bases match TRBD1. This CDR3 has 13 residues. The germline gives CDR1 MNHEY, CDR2 SMNVEV (reference sequence). Losses at the gene ends were 3 bases for V and 6 bases for J; bases not matched to a gene: 1.

This chain joins TRBV6-8 and TRBJ2-7, with a weak D call TRBD2 (5 bases). Germline V gene sequence: CDR1 MNHGY, CDR2 SAAAGT. The CDR3 extends over 16 amino acids. V was clipped by 2 bases and J by 3 bases, with 17 bases between them. The CDR3 protein is CASSYLRRLGDYEQYV. The DNA for the CDR3 is TGTGCCAGCAGTTACCTCCGGAGGTTAGGAGACTACGAGCAGTACGTC.

The V and J genes are TRBV7-2 and TRBJ1-2; D gene unclear. V was clipped by 3 bases and J by 2 bases, with 4 bases between them. CDR3 length: 12 amino acids. Germline CDR1 is SGHTA and CDR2 is FQGNSA. CDR3: CASSFRNYGYTF. CDR3 nucleotides: TGTGCCAGCAGCTTCCGGAACTATGGCTACACCTTC.

The V call is TRBV15, the J call TRBJ2-1; TRBD1 matches 9 bases. CDR3 size: 15 residues. Losses at the gene ends were 2 bases for V and 4 bases for J; bases not matched to a gene: 3. CDR1 is LNHNV, CDR2 YYDKDF, per germline (reference sequence). CDR3 amino acids: CATSRWGQGYNEQFF. The CDR3 region has the DNA TGTGCCACCAGCAGATGGGGACAGGGATACAATGAGCAGTTCTTC.

The genes are TRBV6-4 and TRBJ1-1; D gene uncertain. The CDR3 sequence is 13 residues long. CDR1 is MRHNA, CDR2 SNTAGT, per germline. V lost 5 bases, J lost 0 bases, and 7 bases lay in between. The CDR3 loop is CASSRRLNTEAFF. The CDR3 region has the DNA TGTGCCAGCAGTCGCAGGCTGAACACTGAAGCTTTCTTT.

J is TRBJ2-1 and V is TRBV10-2; TRBD2 aligns across 10 bases. Germline trimming cut 8 bases from V and 8 bases from J; bases unmatched to any gene: 12. The CDR3 sequence is 15 residues long. CDR1 is WSHSY, CDR2 SAAADI, per germline. The CDR3 coding sequence is TGCGCCAGCCGGATAGCGGGGGGAACCCGGGATGAGCAGTTCTTC. Amino acids: CASRIAGGTRDEQFF.

This chain connects TRBV5-6 to TRBJ1-4, with D hard to call. Trimming removed 4 bases from V and 0 bases from J, with 10 bases in between. This CDR3 is built from 15 residues. Germline assignment: CDR1 SGHDT and CDR2 YYEEEE. CDR3 bases: TGTGCCAGCAGCGCCCTCGGGACAACTAATGAAAAACTGTTTTTT. Translation gives CASSALGTTNEKLFF. Looking up the rest from reference TRBV5-6 and TRBJ1-4 gives the full variable domain: DAGVTQSPTHLIKTRGQQVTLRCSPKSGHDTVSWYQQALGQGPQFIFQYYEEEERQRGNFPDRFSGHQFPNYSSELNVNALLLGDSALYLCASSALGTTNEKLFFGSGTQLSVL.

This chain uses TRBV7-3 with TRBJ2-3; 8 nucleotides line up with TRBD2. Germline assignment: CDR1 SGHTA and CDR2 FQGTGA. The CDR3 loop spans 15 amino acids. The ends lost 5 bases at V and 6 bases at J; junction bases unmatched: 10. This CDR3 reads CASSAAGGGRDTQYF. In DNA, the CDR3 is TGTGCCAGCAGCGCAGCCGGGGGGGGCCGCGATACGCAGTATTTT.

The chain couples TRBV2 to TRBJ1-4; perhaps TRBD1 as D (5 bases). V lost 4 bases and J lost 3, with 9 bases in between. Germline CDR1 reads SNHLY; CDR2 reads FYNNEI. The CDR3 length is 14 residues. The chain's CDR3 is CASSVPGPNEKLFF. The CDR3 DNA is TGTGCCAGCAGTGTTCCAGGGCCTAATGAAAAACTGTTTTTT.

This sequence joins TRBV6-1 and TRBJ1-2; TRBD1 matches 10 bases. The J segment lost 4 bases and the V segment lost 6 bases, leaving 5 bases of the junction unmatched. The CDR3 is 14 amino acids. Germline loops: CDR1 MNHNS, CDR2 SASEGT. CDR3 sequence reads: CASRPGQGFYGYTF. For the CDR3, the DNA is TGTGCCAGCAGGCCGGGACAGGGGTTCTATGGCTACACCTTC.

On this clone: Other DNA sequences in the sample encode the same CDR3. The chain employs TRBV6-5 and TRBJ1-6; 10 bases are shared with TRBD1. CDR3 length equals 14 residues. V shed 6 bases and J 8 bases; nucleotides not matched to a gene: 4. Germline V gene data show CDR1 as MNHEY and CDR2 as SVGAGI. The DNA of the CDR3 is TGTGCCAGCAGCCTCGGGACAGGGGATTCACCCCTCCACTTT. Amino acids: CASSLGTGDSPLHF.

This chain joins TRBV7-8 and TRBJ2-5; no definite D call. The V and J ends lost 6 bases and 0 bases respectively, with 14 bases between them. The germline V gene encodes CDR1 SGHVS and CDR2 FQNEAQ. The CDR3 is made up of 15 amino acids. CDR3 region: CASRLRLLYQETQYF. CDR3 coding DNA: TGTGCCAGCAGGTTACGACTGCTATACCAAGAGACCCAGTACTTC. Filled out from reference TRBV7-8 and TRBJ2-5, the complete variable domain reads GAGVSQSPRYKVAKRGQDVALRCDPISGHVSLFWYQQALGQGPEFLTYFQNEAQLDKSGLPSDRFFAERPEGSVSTLKIQRTQQEDSAVYLCASRLRLLYQETQYFGPGTRLLVL.

The V and J genes are TRBV5-4 and TRBJ1-1; D may be TRBD1 (6 bases). CDR3 size: 15 residues. The germline V gene has CDR1 SGHNT and CDR2 YYREEE (reference sequence). V was clipped by 2 bases and J by 1 base, with 12 bases between them. CDR3 protein: CASSFSPQGNTEAFF. CDR3 DNA: TGTGCCAGCAGCTTCTCGCCACAGGGGAACACTGAAGCTTTCTTT.

This sequence joins TRBV6-6 and TRBJ2-3; the match to TRBD2 covers 8 bases. Germline CDR1 and CDR2: MNHNY and SVGAGI (reference sequence). V shed 5 bases and J 5 bases; nucleotides not matched to a gene: 9. The CDR3 has 15 residues. The CDR3 nucleotides are TGTGCCAGCAGTATCCAGCGGGGGCTCCTAGATACGCAGTATTTT. It specifies CASSIQRGLLDTQYF.

The chain has TRBV6-4 and TRBJ2-1, with 15 positions matching TRBD2. The CDR3 is 15 amino acids. CDR1 is MRHNA, CDR2 SNTAGT, per germline. Trimming took 4 bases from V and 6 from J; bases not matched to a gene: 1. This CDR3 is CASSGTSGGANEQFF. The DNA for the CDR3 is TGTGCCAGCAGTGGGACTAGCGGGGGGGCCAATGAGCAGTTCTTC.

In this sample, this clone turned up once. The rearrangement links TRBV28 to TRBJ2-1, with TRBD2 as a possible D gene (7 bases). CDR1 is MDHEN, CDR2 SYDVKM, per germline. The CDR3 sequence is 13 residues long. V was trimmed by 8 bases and J by 7 bases, leaving 15 bases between them. In nucleotides, the CDR3 is TGTGCCAGCCGCTTGGGGGGGGCGAATGAGCAGTTCTTC. Translating it yields CASRLGGANEQFF.

This clone turned up a few times. The chain employs TRBV6-4 and TRBJ2-2; D is uncertain. Germline values: CDR1 MRHNA, CDR2 SNTAGT. The CDR3 runs 13 residues. Trimming removed 5 bases at V and 3 bases at J, with 7 bases between. Here the CDR3 DNA reads TGTGCCAGCAGTCCTCAGTACACCGGGGAGCTGTTTTTT. Protein product: CASSPQYTGELFF.